Shown below are 3 T cell receptor beta chains from a single sample sequenced in a study of T-cell memory formation after mild COVID-19. TCRdb ran MiXCR on the 5' RACE reads and lists one entry per CDR3 protein. This sample carries about 560,000 distinct CDR3 sequences, less than 25% of them seen once, and the ten largest clones take around 7.7%. The sample consisted of PBMCs or a T cell subset sorted from them (not recorded which). All receptors derive from an adult woman who had mild COVID-19 (a few samples of this study predate the infection). Cell type and time point are not known.

The chain combines TRBV20-1 with TRBJ1-5; D possibly corresponds to TRBD1 (6 bases). This CDR3 contains 16 residues. The V gene's germline CDR1 is DFQATT and CDR2 SNEGSKA (reference sequence). Trimming removed 6 bases from V and 0 bases from J, with 18 bases in between. The CDR3 sequence is CSAPPGGHYSNQPQHF. The CDR3 DNA sequence: TGCAGTGCCCCCCCCGGGGGCCATTATAGCAATCAGCCCCAGCATTTT.

The gene calls are TRBV6-6 and TRBJ2-3; D gene ambiguous. Trimming removed 0 bases at V and 4 bases at J, with 5 bases between. The CDR3 has 13 amino acids. Germline V lookup: CDR1 MNHNY, CDR2 SVGAGI (reference sequence). CDR3 in DNA: TGTGCCAGCAGTTACTCGGTGGCAGATACGCAGTATTTT. Residues: CASSYSVADTQYF.

The rearrangement links TRBV3-1 to TRBJ1-1, with 9 bases identical to TRBD1. V dropped 2 bases and J dropped 9; count of bases not matched to a gene: 13. This CDR3 contains 16 residues. Germline V lookup: CDR1 LGHDT, CDR2 YNNKEL (reference sequence). CDR3 loop: CASSQSEGGQGRKAFF. In DNA, the CDR3 is TGTGCCAGCAGCCAATCGGAGGGGGGACAGGGTCGTAAAGCTTTCTTT. The whole variable domain, filled in from reference TRBV3-1 and TRBJ1-1, reads DTAVSQTPKYLVTQMGNDKSIKCEQNLGHDTMYWYKQDSKKFLKIMFSYNNKELIINETVPNRFSPKSPDKAHLNLHINSLELGDSAVYFCASSQSEGGQGRKAFFGQGTRLTVV.